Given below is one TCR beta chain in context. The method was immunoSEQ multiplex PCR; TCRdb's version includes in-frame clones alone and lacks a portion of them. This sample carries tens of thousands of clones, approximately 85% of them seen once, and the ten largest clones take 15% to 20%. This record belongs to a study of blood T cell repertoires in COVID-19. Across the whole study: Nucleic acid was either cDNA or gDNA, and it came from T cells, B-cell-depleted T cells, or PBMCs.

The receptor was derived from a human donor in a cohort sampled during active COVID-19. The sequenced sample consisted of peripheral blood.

The CDR3 bases are TGTGCCAGCAGCCAAGCCCCCGGGACTAGCGGGAGGTTCGAGCAGTACTTC. The encoded protein is CASSQAPGTSGRFEQYF. V and J are TRBV3-1 (or the pseudogene TRBV3-2) and TRBJ2-7, with 15 bases fitting TRBD2. The CDR3 sequence is 17 residues long. Germline V gives CDR1 LGHDT, CDR2 YNNKEL (reference sequence). The J segment lost 6 bases and the V segment lost 1 base, leaving 7 bases of the junction unmatched.